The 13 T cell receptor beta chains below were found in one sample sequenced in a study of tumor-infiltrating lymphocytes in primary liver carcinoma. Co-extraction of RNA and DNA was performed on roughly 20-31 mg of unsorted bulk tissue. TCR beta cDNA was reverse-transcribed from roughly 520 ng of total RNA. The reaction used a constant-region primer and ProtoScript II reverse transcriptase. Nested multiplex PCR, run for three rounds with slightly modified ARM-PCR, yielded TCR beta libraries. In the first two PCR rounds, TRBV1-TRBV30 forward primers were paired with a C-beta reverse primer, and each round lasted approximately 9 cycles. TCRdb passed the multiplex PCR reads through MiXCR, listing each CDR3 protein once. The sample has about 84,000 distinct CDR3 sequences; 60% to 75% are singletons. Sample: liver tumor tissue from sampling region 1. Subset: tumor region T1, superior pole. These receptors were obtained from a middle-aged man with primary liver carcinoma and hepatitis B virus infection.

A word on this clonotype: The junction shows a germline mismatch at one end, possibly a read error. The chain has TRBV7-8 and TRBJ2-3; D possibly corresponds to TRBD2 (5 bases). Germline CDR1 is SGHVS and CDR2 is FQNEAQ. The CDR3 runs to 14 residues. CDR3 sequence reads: CVSSAIPSTDTQYF. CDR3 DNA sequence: TGTGTCAGTAGCGCAATACCAAGCACGGATACGCAGTATTTT.

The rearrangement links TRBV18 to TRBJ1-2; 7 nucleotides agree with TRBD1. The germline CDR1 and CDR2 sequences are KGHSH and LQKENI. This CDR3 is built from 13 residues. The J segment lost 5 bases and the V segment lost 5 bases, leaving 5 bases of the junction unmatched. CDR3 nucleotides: TGTGCCAGCTCATCAGGGACAGATTATGGCTACACCTTC. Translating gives CASSSGTDYGYTF. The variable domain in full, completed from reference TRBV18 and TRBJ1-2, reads NAGVMQNPRHLVRRRGQEARLRCSPMKGHSHVYWYRQLPEEGLKFMVYLQKENIIDESGMPKERFSAEFPKEGPSILRIQQVVRGDSAAYFCASSSGTDYGYTFGSGTRLTVV.

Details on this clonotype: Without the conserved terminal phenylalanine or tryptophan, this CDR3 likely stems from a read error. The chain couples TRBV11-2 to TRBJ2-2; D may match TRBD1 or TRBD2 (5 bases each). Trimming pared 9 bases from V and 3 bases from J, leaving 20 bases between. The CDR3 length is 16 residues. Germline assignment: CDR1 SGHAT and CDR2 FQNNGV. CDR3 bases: TGTGCCAGTAGCCCCGAACCTGGGACGGACACCGGGGAGCTGTTTTCT. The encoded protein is CASSPEPGTDTGELFS.

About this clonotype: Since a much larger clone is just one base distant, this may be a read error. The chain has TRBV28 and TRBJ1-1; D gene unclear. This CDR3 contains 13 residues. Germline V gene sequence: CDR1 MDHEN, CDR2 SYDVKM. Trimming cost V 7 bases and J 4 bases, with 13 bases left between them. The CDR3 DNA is TGTGCCAGCAAGACCGTCATGACCACTGAAGCTTTCTTT. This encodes CASKTVMTTEAFF.

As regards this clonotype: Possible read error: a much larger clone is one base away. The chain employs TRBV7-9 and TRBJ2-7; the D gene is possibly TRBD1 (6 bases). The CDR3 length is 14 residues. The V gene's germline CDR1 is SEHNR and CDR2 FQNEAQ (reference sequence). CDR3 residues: CVSSPYYRVYEQYF. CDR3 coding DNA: TGTGTCAGCAGCCCATACTACAGGGTTTACGAGCAGTACTTC.

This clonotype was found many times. Written as DNA, the CDR3 is TGTGCCAGTAGCGCTTTGGACCCAACTGGGGACACCGGGGAGCTGTTTTTT. Encoded protein: CASSALDPTGDTGELFF. The J gene is TRBJ2-2, the V gene TRBV19; D remains unclear. V lost 6 bases, J lost 3 bases, and 20 bases lay in between. The V gene's germline CDR1 is LNHDA and CDR2 SQIVND (reference sequence). The length of the CDR3 is 17 residues. Variable domain in full (rest from reference TRBV19 and TRBJ2-2): DGGITQSPKYLFRKEGQNVTLSCEQNLNHDAMYWYRQDPGQGLRLIYYSQIVNDFQKGDIAEGYSVSREKKESFPLTVTSAQKNPTAFYLCASSALDPTGDTGELFFGEGSRLTVL.

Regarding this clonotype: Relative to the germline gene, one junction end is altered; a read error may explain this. CDR3 sequence reads: CASRATGMNTGELFF. The CDR3 coding sequence is TGCGCCAGCAGAGCTACAGGGATGAACACTGGGGAGCTGTTTTTT. The rearrangement uses TRBV5-1 and TRBJ2-2; TRBD1 is a possible D gene (6 bases). Germline V lookup: CDR1 SGHRS, CDR2 YFSETQ. The length of the CDR3 is 15 residues.

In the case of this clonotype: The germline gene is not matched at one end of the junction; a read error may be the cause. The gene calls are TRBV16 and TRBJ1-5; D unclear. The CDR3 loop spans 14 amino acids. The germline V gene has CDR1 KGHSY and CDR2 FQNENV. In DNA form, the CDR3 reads TGTGCCAGCAGCCAAGGTTATAGCAATCAGTCCCAGCATTTT. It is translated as CASSQGYSNQSQHF.

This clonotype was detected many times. The CDR3: CSVGGQGGETQYF. The CDR3, as DNA: TGCAGCGTTGGAGGACAGGGAGGGGAGACCCAGTACTTC. The chain employs TRBV29-1 and TRBJ2-5; tentative D call: TRBD1 (8 bases). The CDR3 is 13 residues long. Trimming stripped 4 bases from V and 5 bases from J, with 14 bases between. Per the germline V gene, CDR1 is SQVTM and CDR2 is ANQGSEA.

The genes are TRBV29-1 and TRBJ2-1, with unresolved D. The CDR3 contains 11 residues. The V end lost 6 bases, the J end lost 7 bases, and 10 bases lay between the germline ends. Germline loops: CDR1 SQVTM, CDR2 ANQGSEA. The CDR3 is CSVDIRNEQFF. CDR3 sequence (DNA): TGCAGCGTCGATATTAGGAATGAGCAGTTCTTC.

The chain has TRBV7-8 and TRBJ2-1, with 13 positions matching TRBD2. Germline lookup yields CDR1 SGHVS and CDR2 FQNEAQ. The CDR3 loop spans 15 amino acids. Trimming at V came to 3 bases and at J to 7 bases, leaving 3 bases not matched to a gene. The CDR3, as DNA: TGTGCCAGCAGCTTGGGACTAGCGGGAACTAATGAGCAGTTCTTC. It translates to CASSLGLAGTNEQFF.

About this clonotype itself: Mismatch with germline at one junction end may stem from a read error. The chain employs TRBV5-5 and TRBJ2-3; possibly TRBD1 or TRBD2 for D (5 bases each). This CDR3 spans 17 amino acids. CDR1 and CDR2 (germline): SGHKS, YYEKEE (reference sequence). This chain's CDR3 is CASSLGLANGATDTQYF. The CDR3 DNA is TGTGCCAGCAGCTTGGGGTTAGCTAACGGGGCCACAGACACGCAGTATTTT.

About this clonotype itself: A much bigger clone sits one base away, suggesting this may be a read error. The CDR3: CASNPSQGSGELFF. CDR3 nucleotide sequence: TGCGCCAGCAACCCATCACAGGGGTCCGGGGAGCTGTTTTTT. The rearrangement uses TRBV10-1 and TRBJ2-2, with 7 nucleotides matching TRBD1. V gave up 7 bases and J gave up 6 bases; unmatched junction bases: 8. The CDR3 consists of 14 residues. From germline, CDR1 is WNHNN and CDR2 SYGVQD (reference sequence).